Reported below is one T cell receptor beta chain. Its antigen is currently not known. Per-nucleotide qualities are absent, and no much larger clonotype sits a single base away. This entry comes from a study of blood T cells in healthy people across ages (dated by TCRdb to between 2015 and 2017). Looking at the study overall: In model experiments, template switching captured about one uniquely barcoded TCR beta cDNA molecule for every two T cells. To avoid experimental bias, donors of different ages were spread randomly across the sequencing lanes. The donors were divided into four age groups: young (average about 16 years), middle-aged (about 39), aged (approximately 62) and long-lived (82). Using the same blood draw, the study looked at two additional independent replicas of 1 million unique cDNA reads for two donors, one aged 18 to 30 and the other aged 80 or older. Age-related changes in TCR beta repertoire diversity were measured in the study by deep sequencing normalized with unique cDNA molecular identifiers.

The donors were a few dozen Caucasian individuals from Russia, aged roughly 6 to 100 years, who were systemically healthy. About 9.1 milliliters of peripheral blood were collected from each donor into EDTA-treated Vacutainer tubes. PBMCs were isolated by Ficoll-Paque density-gradient centrifugation, with at least 6 million obtained per sample. Trizol reagent was used to extract total RNA from PBMCs, with at least 5 micrograms per sample. For every donor, an aliquot of PBMCs went through flow cytometry to measure the percentages of naive CD45RAhigh/CD27high T cells. For CDR1 and CDR2, the germline V gene (reference sequence) lists PRHDT and FYEKMQ. V trim: 6 bases; J trim: 5 bases; unmatched bases: 10. Spanning cysteine to phenylalanine, the CDR3 consists of 16 amino acids. Left in the record is the CDR3 DNA by itself, 48 bases read in frame from the first base. The receptor library was made with 5' RACE. Sequencing used an Illumina HiSeq 2500. A second PCR of roughly 7 to 12 cycles was run with a J-beta primer mix and a sample-barcoded 5' primer. A unique molecular identifier was introduced onto each TCR beta cDNA molecule by a template-switch 5' adaptor carrying 12 random nucleotides. Each sample yielded at least 3 million CDR3-containing paired-end reads. First-strand cDNA was synthesized from all RNA with the Mint cDNA synthesis kit, primed by a TRBC-specific oligonucleotide. Following uracil-DNA glycosylase treatment, a first 18-cycle PCR with universal primers M1SS and BC2_uni_R was performed on all cDNA. As for how the authors treated the data: For normalization, 1 million high-quality reads were randomly selected from each sample, with every read carrying a distinct molecular identifier. Reads sharing molecular identifiers were discarded rather than binned into consensus sequences. MiTCR, set to a Q25 quality threshold and the strictest error-elimination algorithm, was used for CDR3 identification, clonotype clustering and error correction. A nonparametric unseen species model with Euler transformation was used to estimate lower-bound total TCR beta diversity. The public sequencing data were trimmed at Q25 with fastp and processed into clonotypes with MiXCR by TCRdb, which kept only in-frame beta chains. Each record represents a unique CDR3 protein, reported with the most common genes and DNA among its rows. In this record, the V and J calls reflect TCRdb's handling and not the investigators' own analysis. The sample records over 1.5 million distinct CDR3 sequences, roughly 49% of which are singletons. Approximately 2.1% of the sample is taken by the ten largest.

The study at large found these results: Observed TCR beta diversity per million T cells fell roughly linearly with age, and a significant reduction was already apparent by age about 38. Bulk unsorted PBMC profiling prevented conclusive comparison of naive and antigen-experienced compartments. Compared with the aged group, the long-lived group had more naive CD4+ T cells, fewer expanded clones and increased TCR diversity, a pattern suggesting age selection. A strong correlation was found between observed TCR beta diversity and the percentage of naive T cells measured by flow cytometry. Total diversity estimates from one million sequenced T cells were considered lower bounds and underestimates. Because donor CMV infection status was unknown, age-related changes in expanded clonotypes were potentially confounded.

The receptor chain draws on TRBV13 and TRBJ2-3, and 11 junctional nucleotides match TRBD1. Specimen: blood. This receptor was taken from a woman aged 40 to 49 in good health. The DNA sequence is TGTGCCAGCAGTCCAATACGGGACAGGGGGAGAGATACGCAGTATTTT. Protein translation: CASSPIRDRGRDTQYF.